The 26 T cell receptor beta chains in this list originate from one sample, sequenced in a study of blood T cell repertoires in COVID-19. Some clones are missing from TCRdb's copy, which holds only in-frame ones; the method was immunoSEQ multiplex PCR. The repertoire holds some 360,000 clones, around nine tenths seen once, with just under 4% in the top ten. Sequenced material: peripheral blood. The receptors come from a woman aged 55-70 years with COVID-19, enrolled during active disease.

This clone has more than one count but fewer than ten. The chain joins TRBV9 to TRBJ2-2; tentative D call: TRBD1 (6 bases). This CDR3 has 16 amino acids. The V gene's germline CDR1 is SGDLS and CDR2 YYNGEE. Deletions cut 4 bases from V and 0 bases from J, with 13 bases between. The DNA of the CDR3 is TGTGCCAGCAGCATCGCCGGGACAACGAACACCGGGGAGCTGTTTTTT. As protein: CASSIAGTTNTGELFF.

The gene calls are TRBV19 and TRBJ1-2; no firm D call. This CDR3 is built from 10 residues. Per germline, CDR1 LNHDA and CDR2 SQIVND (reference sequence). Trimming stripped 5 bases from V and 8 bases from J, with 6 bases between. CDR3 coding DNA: TGTGCCAGTAGTGGAGTCGGCTACACCTTC. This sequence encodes CASSGVGYTF. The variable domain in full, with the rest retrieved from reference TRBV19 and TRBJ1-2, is DGGITQSPKYLFRKEGQNVTLSCEQNLNHDAMYWYRQDPGQGLRLIYYSQIVNDFQKGDIAEGYSVSREKKESFPLTVTSAQKNPTAFYLCASSGVGYTFGSGTRLTVV.

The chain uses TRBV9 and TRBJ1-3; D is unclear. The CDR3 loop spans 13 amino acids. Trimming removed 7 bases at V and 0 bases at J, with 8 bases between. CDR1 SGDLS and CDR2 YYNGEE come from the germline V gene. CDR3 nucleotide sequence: TGTGCCAGCCGGGGTGCCTCTGGAAACACCATATATTTT. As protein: CASRGASGNTIYF. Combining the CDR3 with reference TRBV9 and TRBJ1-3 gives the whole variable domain DSGVTQTPKHLITATGQRVTLRCSPRSGDLSVYWYQQSLDQGLQFLIQYYNGEERAKGNILERFSAQQFPDLHSELNLSSLELGDSALYFCASRGASGNTIYFGEGSWLTVV.

The CDR3 bases are TGTGCCAGCAGCCTAAAGGGACAGGGGACGAACACCGGGGAGCTGTTTTTT. This gives the protein CASSLKGQGTNTGELFF. J is TRBJ2-2 and V is TRBV7-3, with TRBD1 identical over 10 bases. CDR1 and CDR2 (germline): SGHTA, FQGTGA. The CDR3 totals 17 residues. V shed 5 bases, J shed 0 bases, and the junction held 6 bases outside the gene matches.

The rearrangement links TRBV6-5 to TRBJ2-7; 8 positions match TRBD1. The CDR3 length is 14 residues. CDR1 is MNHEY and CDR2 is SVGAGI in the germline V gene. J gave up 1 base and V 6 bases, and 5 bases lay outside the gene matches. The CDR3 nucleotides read TGTGCCAGCAGCAGGGGACAGGATTCCTACGAGCAGTACTTC. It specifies CASSRGQDSYEQYF.

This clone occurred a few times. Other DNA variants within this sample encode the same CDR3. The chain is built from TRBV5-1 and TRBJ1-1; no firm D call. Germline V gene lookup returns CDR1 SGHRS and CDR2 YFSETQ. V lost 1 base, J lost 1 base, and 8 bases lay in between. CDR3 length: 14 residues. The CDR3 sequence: CASSLTQSNTEAFF. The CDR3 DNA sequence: TGCGCCAGCAGCTTGACGCAGTCGAACACTGAAGCTTTCTTT.

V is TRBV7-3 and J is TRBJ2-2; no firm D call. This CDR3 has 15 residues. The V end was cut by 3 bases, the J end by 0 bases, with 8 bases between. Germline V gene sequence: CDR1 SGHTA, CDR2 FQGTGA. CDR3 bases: TGTGCCAGCAGCTTGTTCTCCGCGAACACCGGGGAGCTGTTTTTT. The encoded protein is CASSLFSANTGELFF.

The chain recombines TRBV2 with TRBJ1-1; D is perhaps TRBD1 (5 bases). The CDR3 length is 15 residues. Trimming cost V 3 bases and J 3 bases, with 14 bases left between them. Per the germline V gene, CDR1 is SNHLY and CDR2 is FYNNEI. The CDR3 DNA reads TGTGCCAGCAGTGAGGAGGGGCAGTCTGACACTGAAGCTTTCTTT. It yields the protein CASSEEGQSDTEAFF. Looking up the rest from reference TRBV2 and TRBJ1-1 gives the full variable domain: EPEVTQTPSHQVTQMGQEVILRCVPISNHLYFYWYRQILGQKVEFLVSFYNNEISEKSEIFDDQFSVERPDGSNFTLKIRSTKLEDSAMYFCASSEEGQSDTEAFFGQGTRLTVV.

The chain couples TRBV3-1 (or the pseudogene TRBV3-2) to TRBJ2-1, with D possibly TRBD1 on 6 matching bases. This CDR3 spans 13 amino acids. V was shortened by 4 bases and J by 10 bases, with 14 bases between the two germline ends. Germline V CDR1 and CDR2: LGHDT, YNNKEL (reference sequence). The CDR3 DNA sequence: TGTGCCAGCAGCCGCATACAGGGAATCGAGCAGTTCTTC. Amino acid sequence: CASSRIQGIEQFF.

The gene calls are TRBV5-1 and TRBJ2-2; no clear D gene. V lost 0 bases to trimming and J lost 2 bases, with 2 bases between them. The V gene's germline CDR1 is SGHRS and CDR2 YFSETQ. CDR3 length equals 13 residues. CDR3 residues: CASSLVNTGELFF. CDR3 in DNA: TGCGCCAGCAGCTTGGTAAACACCGGGGAGCTGTTTTTT.

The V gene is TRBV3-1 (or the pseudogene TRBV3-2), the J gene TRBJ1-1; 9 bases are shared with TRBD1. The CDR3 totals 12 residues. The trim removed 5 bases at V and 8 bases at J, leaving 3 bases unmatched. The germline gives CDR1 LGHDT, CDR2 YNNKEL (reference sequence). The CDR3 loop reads CASSMGTGEAFF. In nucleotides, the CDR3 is TGTGCCAGCAGCATGGGGACAGGGGAAGCTTTCTTT.

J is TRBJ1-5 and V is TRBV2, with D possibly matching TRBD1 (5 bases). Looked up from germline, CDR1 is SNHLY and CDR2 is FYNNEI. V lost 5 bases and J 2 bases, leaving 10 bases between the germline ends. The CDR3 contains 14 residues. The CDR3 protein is CASSFLQGNQPQHF. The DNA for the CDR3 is TGTGCCAGCAGTTTTCTACAGGGCAATCAGCCCCAGCATTTT.

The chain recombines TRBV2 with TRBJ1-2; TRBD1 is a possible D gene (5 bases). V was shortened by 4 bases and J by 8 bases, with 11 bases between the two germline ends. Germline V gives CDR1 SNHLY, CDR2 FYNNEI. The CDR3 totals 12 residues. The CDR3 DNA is TGTGCCAGCAGTGCTGGGGCTGAGGGCTACACCTTC. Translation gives CASSAGAEGYTF.

CDR3 in DNA: TGTGCCAGCAGTTTGCAGGGTAAGCCCCAGCATTTT. Translating gives CASSLQGKPQHF. V gene TRBV28 combines with J gene TRBJ1-5; D may be TRBD1 (5 bases). V lost 3 bases to trimming and J lost 8 bases, with 8 bases between them. The germline V gene encodes CDR1 MDHEN and CDR2 SYDVKM. The CDR3 runs 12 residues.

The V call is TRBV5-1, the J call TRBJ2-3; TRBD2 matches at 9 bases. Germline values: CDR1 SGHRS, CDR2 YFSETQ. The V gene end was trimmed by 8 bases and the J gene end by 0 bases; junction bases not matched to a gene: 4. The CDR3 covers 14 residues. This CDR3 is CASFSGGSTDTQYF. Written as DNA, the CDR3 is TGCGCCAGTTTTAGCGGGGGAAGCACAGATACGCAGTATTTT.

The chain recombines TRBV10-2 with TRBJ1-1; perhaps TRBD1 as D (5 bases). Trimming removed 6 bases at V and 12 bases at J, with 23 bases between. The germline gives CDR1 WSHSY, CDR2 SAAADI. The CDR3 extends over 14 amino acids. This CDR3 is CASSPAGVHIGTFF. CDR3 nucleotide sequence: TGCGCCAGCAGCCCAGCGGGGGTGCATATTGGCACTTTCTTT.

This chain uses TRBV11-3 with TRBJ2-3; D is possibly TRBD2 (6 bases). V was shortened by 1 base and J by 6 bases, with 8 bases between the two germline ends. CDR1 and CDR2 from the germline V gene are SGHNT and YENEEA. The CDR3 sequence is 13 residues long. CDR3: CASSLAGLDTQYF. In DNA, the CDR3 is TGTGCCAGCAGCTTAGCGGGACTGGATACGCAGTATTTT.

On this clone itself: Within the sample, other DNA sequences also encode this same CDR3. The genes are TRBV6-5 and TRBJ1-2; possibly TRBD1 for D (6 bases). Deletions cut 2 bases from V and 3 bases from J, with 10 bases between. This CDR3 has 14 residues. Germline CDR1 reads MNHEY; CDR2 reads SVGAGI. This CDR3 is CASSYRGSDYGYTF. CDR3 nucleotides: TGTGCCAGCAGTTACAGGGGGTCAGACTATGGCTACACCTTC.

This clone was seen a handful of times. Here the CDR3 DNA reads TGTGCCAGCAGCTTGGGGACAGCTCATCAGCCCCAGCATTTT. It specifies CASSLGTAHQPQHF. The chain links TRBV5-6 to TRBJ1-5; D might be TRBD1 (6 bases). Germline V CDR1 and CDR2: SGHDT, YYEEEE. The CDR3 totals 14 residues. Trimming took off 0 bases at V and 5 bases at J, with 9 bases between the two ends. Looking up the rest from reference TRBV5-6 and TRBJ1-5 gives the full variable domain: DAGVTQSPTHLIKTRGQQVTLRCSPKSGHDTVSWYQQALGQGPQFIFQYYEEEERQRGNFPDRFSGHQFPNYSSELNVNALLLGDSALYLCASSLGTAHQPQHFGDGTRLSIL.

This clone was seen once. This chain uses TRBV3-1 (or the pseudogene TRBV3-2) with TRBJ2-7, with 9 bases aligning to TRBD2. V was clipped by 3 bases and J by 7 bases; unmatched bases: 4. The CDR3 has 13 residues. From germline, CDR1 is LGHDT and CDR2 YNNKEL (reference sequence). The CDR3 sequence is CASSQRAGGEQYF. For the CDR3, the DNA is TGTGCCAGCAGCCAGCGGGCGGGGGGGGAGCAGTACTTC.

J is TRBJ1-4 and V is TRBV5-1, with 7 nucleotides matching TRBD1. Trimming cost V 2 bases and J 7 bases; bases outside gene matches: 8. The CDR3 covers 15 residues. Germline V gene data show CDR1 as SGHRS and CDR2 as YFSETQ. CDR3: CASSLTGDVGEKLFF. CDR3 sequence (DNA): TGCGCCAGCAGCTTAACAGGGGATGTAGGTGAAAAACTGTTTTTT.

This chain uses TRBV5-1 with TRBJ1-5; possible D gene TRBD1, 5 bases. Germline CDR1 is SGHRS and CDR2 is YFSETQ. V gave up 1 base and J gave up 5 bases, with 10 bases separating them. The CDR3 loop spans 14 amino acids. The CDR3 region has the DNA TGCGCCAGCAGCTTGTCCTCGGGGGATCAGCCCCAGCATTTT. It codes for CASSLSSGDQPQHF.

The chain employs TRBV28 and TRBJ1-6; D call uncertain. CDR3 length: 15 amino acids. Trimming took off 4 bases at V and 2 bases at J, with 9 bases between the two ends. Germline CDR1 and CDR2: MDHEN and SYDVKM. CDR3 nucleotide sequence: TGTGCCAGCAGTTCAAGTCAGACCTATAATTCACCCCTCCACTTT. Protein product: CASSSSQTYNSPLHF. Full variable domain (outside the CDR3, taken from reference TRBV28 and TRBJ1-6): DVKVTQSSRYLVKRTGEKVFLECVQDMDHENMFWYRQDPGLGLRLIYFSYDVKMKEKGDIPEGYSVSREKKERFSLILESASTNQTSMYLCASSSSQTYNSPLHFGNGTRLTVT.

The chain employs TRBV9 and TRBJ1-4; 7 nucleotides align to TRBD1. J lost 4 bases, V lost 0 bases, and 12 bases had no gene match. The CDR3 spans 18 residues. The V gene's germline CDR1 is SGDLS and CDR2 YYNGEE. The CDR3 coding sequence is TGTGCCAGCAGCGTAGGGAAACTAGGGGGACAGTTTAATGAAAAACTGTTTTTT. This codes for CASSVGKLGGQFNEKLFF.

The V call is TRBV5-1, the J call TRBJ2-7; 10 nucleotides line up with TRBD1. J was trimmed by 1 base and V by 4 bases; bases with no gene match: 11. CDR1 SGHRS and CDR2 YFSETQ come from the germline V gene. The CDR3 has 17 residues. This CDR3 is CASSVGSGDRGSYEQYF. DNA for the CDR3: TGCGCCAGCAGCGTCGGGTCGGGGGACAGGGGATCCTACGAGCAGTACTTC.

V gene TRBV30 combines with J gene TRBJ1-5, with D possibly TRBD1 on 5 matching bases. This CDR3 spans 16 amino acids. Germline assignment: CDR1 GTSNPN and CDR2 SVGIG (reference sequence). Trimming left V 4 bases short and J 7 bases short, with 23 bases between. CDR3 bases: TGTGCCTGGACATCCTTCTACCAGGGCCTCAGACAGCCCCAGCATTTT. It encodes CAWTSFYQGLRQPQHF.